These T cell receptor beta chains were read from a single sample in a study of cytomegalovirus exposure and HLA in healthy donors. Method: immunoSEQ multiplex PCR; TCRdb's copy keeps in-frame clones and lacks some. The table shows about 180,000 clones, with 76% occurring only once. Sequenced sample: PBMCs. The receptors were gathered from a woman in her 30s in good health and CMV-seropositive. Both conserved end residues are part of each CDR3. Each record gives: CDR3 DNA, CDR3 protein, V gene, clone size, J gene, D gene. D genes are given only for firm matches. Size is stated for part of the rows, as once, few or many counts, or as a class when the clone is expanded.

DNA: TGTGCCAGCAGCTCGACACAGAGCTACGAGCAGTACTTC
CDR3: CASSSTQSYEQYF
V: TRBV6-5
size: -
J: TRBJ2-7
D: -

DNA: TGCGCCAGCAGCCCACTAGCGGGGCTTTACGAGCAGTACTTC
CDR3: CASSPLAGLYEQYF
V: TRBV4-3
size: -
J: TRBJ2-7
D: TRBD2

DNA: TGTGCCAGTAGTATAGACAGCCGGGGGGCTTACACCGGGGAGCTGTTTTTT
CDR3: CASSIDSRGAYTGELFF
V: TRBV19
size: -
J: TRBJ2-2
D: -

DNA: TGTGCCAGCAGCTTGGACAGGAGCTCCTACAATGAGCAGTTCTTC
CDR3: CASSLDRSSYNEQFF
V: TRBV7-2
size: once
J: TRBJ2-1
D: TRBD1

DNA: TGTGCCAGCCTCGACAGGTGGGGTAATTCACCCCTCCACTTT
CDR3: CASLDRWGNSPLHF
V: TRBV10-3
size: -
J: TRBJ1-6
D: -

DNA: TGTGCCAGTAGTATAGAACACAATAGCAATCAGCCCCAGCATTTT
CDR3: CASSIEHNSNQPQHF
V: TRBV19
size: -
J: TRBJ1-5
D: -

DNA: TGTGCCAGCAGCTTAGCGCCCGGGAGCAACTATGGCTACACCTTC
CDR3: CASSLAPGSNYGYTF
V: TRBV7-2
size: few
J: TRBJ1-2
D: -

DNA: TGTGCCACAGTCAGGGAGGAGGGGAACTATGGCTACACCTTC
CDR3: CATVREEGNYGYTF
V: TRBV10-3
size: -
J: TRBJ1-2
D: -

DNA: TGTGCCAGCAGCTACGGGCGGACTAGCGGGGTAACCGGGGAGCTGTTTTTT
CDR3: CASSYGRTSGVTGELFF
V: TRBV11-3
size: few
J: TRBJ2-2
D: TRBD2

DNA: TGTGCCAGCAGTGCGACTAGCGGGGCCTCTTACGAGCAGTACTTC
CDR3: CASSATSGASYEQYF
V: TRBV28
size: -
J: TRBJ2-7
D: TRBD2

DNA: TGTGCCAGCAGTTCCGTAACCTCTCAGAAAACCGGGGAGCTGTTTTTT
CDR3: CASSSVTSQKTGELFF
V: TRBV28
size: -
J: TRBJ2-2
D: -

DNA: TGTGCCACCACAGGGTACTCCTACGAGCAGTACTTC
CDR3: CATTGYSYEQYF
V: TRBV6-6
size: -
J: TRBJ2-7
D: -

DNA: TGTGCCAGCAGTGAACCCCGACGGGACCAGCATTTT
CDR3: CASSEPRRDQHF
V: TRBV6-1
size: few
J: TRBJ1-5
D: -

DNA: TGTGCCAGCAGTTTATCCCCGGGACTAGCGGGGGGACAAGAGACCCAGTACTTC
CDR3: CASSLSPGLAGGQETQYF
V: TRBV28
size: -
J: TRBJ2-5
D: TRBD2

DNA: TGTGCCAGCAGGAACAGAGCTAACTATGGCTACACCTTC
CDR3: CASRNRANYGYTF
V: TRBV6-6
size: -
J: TRBJ1-2
D: -

DNA: TGTGCCAGCAGCCACCGACAGGGTGGCTCTGGGGCCAACGTCCTGACTTTC
CDR3: CASSHRQGGSGANVLTF
V: TRBV7-2
size: -
J: TRBJ2-6
D: TRBD1

DNA: TGTGCCAGTAGTATAGTGAAGGGAGCTGATCAGCCCCAGCATTTT
CDR3: CASSIVKGADQPQHF
V: TRBV19
size: -
J: TRBJ1-5
D: -

DNA: TGTGCCATCACCCTGGGCGACGCACGGGTGGAGGTACGCACAGATACGCAGTATTTT
CDR3: CAITLGDARVEVRTDTQYF
V: TRBV10-3
size: -
J: TRBJ2-3
D: -

DNA: TGTTCCAGCAGCCGACAGGCGACCTCTGGAAACACCATATATTTT
CDR3: CSSSRQATSGNTIYF
V: TRBV7-9
size: -
J: TRBJ1-3
D: -

DNA: TGCGCCAGCAGTGAGTCGAACCAGGGGGAGACCCAGTACTTC
CDR3: CASSESNQGETQYF
V: TRBV10-1
size: -
J: TRBJ2-5
D: -

DNA: TGTGCCAGCAGCAGGGACTCCCCACCCCTCCACTTT
CDR3: CASSRDSPPLHF
V: TRBV5-6
size: -
J: TRBJ1-6
D: -

DNA: TGTGCCATCAATAAACAGGGAAGCTCCTACAATGAGCAGTTCTTC
CDR3: CAINKQGSSYNEQFF
V: TRBV10-3
size: -
J: TRBJ2-1
D: -

DNA: TGTGCTATCGCGGAGGGATCATCCTACGAGCAGTACTTC
CDR3: CAIAEGSSYEQYF
V: TRBV7-2
size: once
J: TRBJ2-7
D: -

DNA: TGTGCCCTTCGCGACAGGAAGACCAATGAGCAGTTCTTC
CDR3: CALRDRKTNEQFF
V: TRBV5-4
size: -
J: TRBJ2-1
D: -

DNA: TGTGCCATTTTTTTCAAGCAGAAGGCGGCATACGAGCAGTACTTC
CDR3: CAIFFKQKAAYEQYF
V: TRBV7-8
size: -
J: TRBJ2-7
D: -